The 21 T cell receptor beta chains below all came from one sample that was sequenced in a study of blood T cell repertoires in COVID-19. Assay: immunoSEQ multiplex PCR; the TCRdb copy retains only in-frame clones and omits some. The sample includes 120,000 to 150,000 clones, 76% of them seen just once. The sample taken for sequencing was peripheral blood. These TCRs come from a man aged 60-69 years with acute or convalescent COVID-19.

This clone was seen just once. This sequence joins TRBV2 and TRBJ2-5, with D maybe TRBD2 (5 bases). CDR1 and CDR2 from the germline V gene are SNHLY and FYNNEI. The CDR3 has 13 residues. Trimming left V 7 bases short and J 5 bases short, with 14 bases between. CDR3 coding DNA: TGTGCCAGCAATCGGGATCGTATGGAGACCCAGTACTTC. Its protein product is CASNRDRMETQYF.

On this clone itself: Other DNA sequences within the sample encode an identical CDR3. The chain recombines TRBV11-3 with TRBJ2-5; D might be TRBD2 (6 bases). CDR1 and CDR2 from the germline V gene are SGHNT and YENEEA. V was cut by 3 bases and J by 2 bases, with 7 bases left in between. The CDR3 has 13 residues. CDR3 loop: CASSLGLQETQYF. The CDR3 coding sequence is TGTGCCAGCAGCTTGGGACTGCAAGAGACCCAGTACTTC.

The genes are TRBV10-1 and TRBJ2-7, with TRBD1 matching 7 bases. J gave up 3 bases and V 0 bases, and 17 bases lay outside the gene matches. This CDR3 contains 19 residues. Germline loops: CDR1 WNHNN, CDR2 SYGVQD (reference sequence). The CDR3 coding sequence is TGCGCCAGCAGTGAGTCGACATATTTCGGTGGACAGGTGAACTACGAGCAGTACTTC. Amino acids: CASSESTYFGGQVNYEQYF.

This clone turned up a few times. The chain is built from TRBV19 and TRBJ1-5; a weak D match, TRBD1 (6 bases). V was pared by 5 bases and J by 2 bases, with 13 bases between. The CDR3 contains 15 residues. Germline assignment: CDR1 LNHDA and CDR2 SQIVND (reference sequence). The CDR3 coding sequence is TGTGCCAGTAGTTTAACCAGGGGTGGCAATCAGCCCCAGCATTTT. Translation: CASSLTRGGNQPQHF.

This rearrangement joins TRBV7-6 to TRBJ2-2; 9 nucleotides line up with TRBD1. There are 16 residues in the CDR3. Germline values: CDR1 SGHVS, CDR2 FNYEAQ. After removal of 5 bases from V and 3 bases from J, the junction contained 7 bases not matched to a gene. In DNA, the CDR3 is TGTGCCAGCAGCCCTCTCGGACAGGGGTACACCGGGGAGCTGTTTTTT. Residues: CASSPLGQGYTGELFF.

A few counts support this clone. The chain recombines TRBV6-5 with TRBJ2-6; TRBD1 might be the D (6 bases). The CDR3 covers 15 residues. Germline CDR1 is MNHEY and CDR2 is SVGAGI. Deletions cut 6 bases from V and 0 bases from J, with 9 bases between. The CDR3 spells CASSPRGSGANVLTF. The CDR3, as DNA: TGTGCCAGCAGCCCCAGGGGCTCTGGGGCCAACGTCCTGACTTTC.

The CDR3 region has the DNA TGTGCCAGCAGTTTTTTTGGGCAGGGGCATTCACCCCTCCACTTT. This codes for CASSFFGQGHSPLHF. The chain joins TRBV28 to TRBJ1-6, with a weak D call TRBD1 (6 bases). Germline assignment: CDR1 MDHEN and CDR2 SYDVKM. The germline V and J ends were trimmed by 3 bases and 8 bases, with 14 bases remaining between them. The CDR3 has 15 residues.

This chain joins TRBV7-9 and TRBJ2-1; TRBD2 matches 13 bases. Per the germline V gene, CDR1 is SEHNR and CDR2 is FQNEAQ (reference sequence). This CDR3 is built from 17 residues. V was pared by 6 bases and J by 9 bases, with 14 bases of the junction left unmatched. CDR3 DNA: TGTGCCAGCAGGACCGGGACTAGCGGGACGGGTTGGAGTGAGCAGTTCTTC. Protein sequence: CASRTGTSGTGWSEQFF. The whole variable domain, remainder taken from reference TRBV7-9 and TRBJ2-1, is DTGVSQNPRHKITKRGQNVTFRCDPISEHNRLYWYRQTLGQGPEFLTYFQNEAQLEKSRLLSDRFSAERPKGSFSTLEIQRTEQGDSAMYLCASRTGTSGTGWSEQFFGPGTRLTVL.

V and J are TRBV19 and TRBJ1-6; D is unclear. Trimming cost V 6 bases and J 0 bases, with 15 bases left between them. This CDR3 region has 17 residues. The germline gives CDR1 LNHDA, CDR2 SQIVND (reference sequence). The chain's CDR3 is CASSTVASGSYNSPLHF. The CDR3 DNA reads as TGTGCCAGTAGCACCGTGGCGTCAGGCTCCTATAATTCACCCCTCCACTTT.

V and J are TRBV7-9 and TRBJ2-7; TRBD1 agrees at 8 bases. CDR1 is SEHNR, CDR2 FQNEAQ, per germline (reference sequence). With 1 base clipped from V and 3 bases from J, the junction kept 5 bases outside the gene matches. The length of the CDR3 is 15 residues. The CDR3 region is CASSLESGGDYEQYF. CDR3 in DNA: TGTGCCAGCAGCTTAGAATCAGGGGGCGACTACGAGCAGTACTTC.

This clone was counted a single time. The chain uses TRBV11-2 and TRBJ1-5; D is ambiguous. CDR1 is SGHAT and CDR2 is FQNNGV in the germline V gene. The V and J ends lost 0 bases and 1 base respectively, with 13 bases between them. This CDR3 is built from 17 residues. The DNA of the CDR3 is TGTGCCAGCAGCTTAGATCTAGGTGCGGGAAGCAATCAGCCCCAGCATTTT. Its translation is CASSLDLGAGSNQPQHF.

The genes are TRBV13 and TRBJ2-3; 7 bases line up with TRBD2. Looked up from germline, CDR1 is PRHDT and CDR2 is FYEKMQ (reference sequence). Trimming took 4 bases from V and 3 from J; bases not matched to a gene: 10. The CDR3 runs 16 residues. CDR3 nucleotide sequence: TGTGCCAGCAGCTCGCCGACCCCCGGGGGGACAGATACGCAGTATTTT. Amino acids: CASSSPTPGGTDTQYF.

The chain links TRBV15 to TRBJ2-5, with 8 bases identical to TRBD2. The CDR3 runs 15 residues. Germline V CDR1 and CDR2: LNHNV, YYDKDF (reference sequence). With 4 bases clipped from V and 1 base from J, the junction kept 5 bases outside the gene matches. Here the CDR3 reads CATSNSGTSQETQYF. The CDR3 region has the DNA TGTGCCACCAGCAATAGCGGGACGAGCCAAGAGACCCAGTACTTC.

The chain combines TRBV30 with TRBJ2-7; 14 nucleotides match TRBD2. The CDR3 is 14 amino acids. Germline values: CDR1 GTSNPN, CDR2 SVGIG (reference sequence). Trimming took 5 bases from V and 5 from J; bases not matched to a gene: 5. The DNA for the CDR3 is TGTGCCTGGGCCGGGACTAGCGGGAGTAACGAGCAGTACTTC. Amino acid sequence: CAWAGTSGSNEQYF.

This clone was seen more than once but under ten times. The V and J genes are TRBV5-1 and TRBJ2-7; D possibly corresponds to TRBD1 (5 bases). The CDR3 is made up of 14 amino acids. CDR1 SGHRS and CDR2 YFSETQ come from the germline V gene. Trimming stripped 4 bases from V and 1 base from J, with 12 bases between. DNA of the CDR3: TGCGCCAGCAGCGCTAGTAGGGGATCCTACGAGCAGTACTTC. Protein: CASSASRGSYEQYF.

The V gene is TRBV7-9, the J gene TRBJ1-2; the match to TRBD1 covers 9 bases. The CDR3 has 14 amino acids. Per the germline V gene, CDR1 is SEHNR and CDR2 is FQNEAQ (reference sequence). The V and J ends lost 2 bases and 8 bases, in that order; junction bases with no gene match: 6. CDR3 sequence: CASSLMGQGEGYTF. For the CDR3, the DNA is TGTGCCAGCAGCTTAATGGGACAGGGTGAGGGCTACACCTTC.

In DNA, the CDR3 is TGTGCCACCAGTGACAGGGGTCCCACAGATACGCAGTATTTT. Protein: CATSDRGPTDTQYF. The chain has TRBV24-1 and TRBJ2-3; D may be TRBD1 (6 bases). The germline V gene encodes CDR1 KGHDR and CDR2 SFDVKD. The CDR3 consists of 14 residues. With 4 bases removed from V and 2 bases from J, the gap between germline ends came to 9 bases.

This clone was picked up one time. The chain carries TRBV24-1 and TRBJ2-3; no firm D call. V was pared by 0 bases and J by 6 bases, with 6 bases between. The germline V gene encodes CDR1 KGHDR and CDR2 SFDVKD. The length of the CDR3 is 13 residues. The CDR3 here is CATSDLVQDTQYF. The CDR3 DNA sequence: TGTGCCACCAGTGATTTGGTCCAGGATACGCAGTATTTT.

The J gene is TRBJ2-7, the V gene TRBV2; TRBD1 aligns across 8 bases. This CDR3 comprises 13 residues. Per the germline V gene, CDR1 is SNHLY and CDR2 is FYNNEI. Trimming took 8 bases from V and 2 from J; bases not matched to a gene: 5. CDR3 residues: CASSSQGAYEQYF. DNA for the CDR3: TGTGCCAGCTCGTCACAGGGGGCCTACGAGCAGTACTTC.

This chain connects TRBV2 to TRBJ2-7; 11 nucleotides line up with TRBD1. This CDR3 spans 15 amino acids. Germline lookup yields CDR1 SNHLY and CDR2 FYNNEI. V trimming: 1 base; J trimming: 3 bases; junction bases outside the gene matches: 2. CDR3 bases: TGTGCCAGCAGTGAAGTGGGGACAGGGGGCTACGAGCAGTACTTC. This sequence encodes CASSEVGTGGYEQYF.

The CDR3 DNA reads TGTGCCAGTAGAGCAGGGGAGGGAAACACTGAAGCTTTCTTT. As protein: CASRAGEGNTEAFF. This chain joins TRBV19 and TRBJ1-1; perhaps TRBD1 as D (6 bases). The CDR3 totals 14 residues. The germline CDR1 and CDR2 sequences are LNHDA and SQIVND (reference sequence). Trimming pared 6 bases from V and 2 bases from J, leaving 13 bases between.